Each of the 31 T cell receptor beta chains below was sequenced from the same sample in a study of blood T cell repertoires in COVID-19 (dated by TCRdb to between 2020 and 2021). The method behind the library was the immunoSEQ multiplex PCR assay. Entries here come from immuneACCESS through TCRdb and include only in-frame sequences with V and J called. Some clones fail to appear in such tables; in the studies checked, an unresolved V gene covers under half of the shortfall, and the cause of the remainder is unknown. The sample table shows about 480,000 clones, and around nine tenths are seen once. Over 1.5% of the sample rests with the top ten. Sequencing used PBMCs or T cells enriched from blood (not recorded which). These receptors originate from a woman in her forties who had recovered from COVID-19.

The chain has TRBV6-5 and TRBJ1-1, with D tentatively TRBD1 (5 bases). Germline V gene sequence: CDR1 MNHEY, CDR2 SVGAGI. V lost 7 bases and J 0 bases, leaving 9 bases between the germline ends. The length of the CDR3 is 13 residues. CDR3: CASKGPVNTEAFF. Written as DNA, the CDR3 is TGTGCCAGCAAGGGGCCCGTGAACACTGAAGCTTTCTTT.

This clone appeared a single time. The gene calls are TRBV2 and TRBJ1-6; 7 nucleotides match TRBD1. The ends lost 5 bases at V and 8 bases at J; junction bases unmatched: 9. Germline CDR1 reads SNHLY; CDR2 reads FYNNEI. CDR3 length: 15 residues. The CDR3: CASSNTGTAYSPLHF. CDR3 sequence (DNA): TGTGCCAGCAGTAACACCGGGACAGCTTATTCACCCCTCCACTTT.

A remark on this clone: Mismatch with germline at one junction end may stem from a read error. The CDR3 is CASSQVPGANYGYTF. The CDR3 region has the DNA TGCGCCAGCAGCCAAGTGCCAGGGGCTAATTATGGCTACACCTTC. The V gene is TRBV4-1, the J gene TRBJ1-2; TRBD1 is a possible D gene (6 bases). CDR1 MGHRA and CDR2 YSYEKL come from the germline V gene. This CDR3 spans 15 amino acids.

The gene calls are TRBV11-2 and TRBJ2-2; TRBD1 matches at 8 bases. With V trimmed by 2 bases and J by 1 base, 3 bases remained unmatched. The germline V gene has CDR1 SGHAT and CDR2 FQNNGV. This CDR3 contains 16 residues. The CDR3 region is CASSLYDRGNTGELFF. For the CDR3, the DNA is TGTGCCAGCAGCTTATATGACAGGGGGAACACCGGGGAGCTGTTTTTT.

The chain links TRBV4-1 to TRBJ1-2; D remains unclear. Trimming took off 4 bases at V and 2 bases at J, with 11 bases between the two ends. This CDR3 spans 14 amino acids. The germline CDR1 and CDR2 sequences are MGHRA and YSYEKL. The CDR3 DNA reads TGCGCCAGCAGCCCGCAGACGGGGAACTATGGCTACACCTTC. Translating it yields CASSPQTGNYGYTF.

This chain uses TRBV5-1 with TRBJ2-2; perhaps TRBD1 as D (5 bases). Germline lookup yields CDR1 SGHRS and CDR2 YFSETQ. The CDR3 runs 17 residues. Trimming removed 0 bases from V and 4 bases from J, with 16 bases in between. The CDR3 DNA reads as TGCGCCAGCAGCTTGGTAGGGCAGGGAATTGGCACCGGGGAGCTGTTTTTT. Residues: CASSLVGQGIGTGELFF. The variable domain in full, with the rest retrieved from reference TRBV5-1 and TRBJ2-2, is KAGVTQTPRYLIKTRGQQVTLSCSPISGHRSVSWYQQTPGQGLQFLFEYFSETQRNKGNFPGRFSGRQFSNSRSEMNVSTLELGDSALYLCASSLVGQGIGTGELFFGEGSRLTVL.

This chain links TRBV10-1 with TRBJ1-5, with D perhaps TRBD1 (6 bases). V gave up 7 bases and J gave up 1 base, with 8 bases separating them. The V gene's germline CDR1 is WNHNN and CDR2 SYGVQD (reference sequence). The CDR3 runs 13 residues. CDR3 in DNA: TGCGCCAGCATAAGGGGGAGCAATCAGCCCCAGCATTTT. As protein: CASIRGSNQPQHF.

This clone has just one count. This chain uses TRBV13 with TRBJ2-1; 7 bases are a match to TRBD1. Germline V gene sequence: CDR1 PRHDT, CDR2 FYEKMQ (reference sequence). The CDR3 is 16 residues long. Trimming took 5 bases from V and 0 from J; bases not matched to a gene: 7. The CDR3 bases are TGTGCCAGCAGCGATTCGACAGGGTACTCCTACAATGAGCAGTTCTTC. Translation gives CASSDSTGYSYNEQFF. Full variable domain (rest looked up from reference TRBV13 and TRBJ2-1): AAGVIQSPRHLIKEKRETATLKCYPIPRHDTVYWYQQGPGQDPQFLISFYEKMQSDKGSIPDRFSAQQFSDYHSELNMSSLELGDSALYFCASSDSTGYSYNEQFFGPGTRLTVL.

The chain has TRBV9 and TRBJ2-5; 13 bases align to TRBD2. The CDR3 runs to 16 residues. Germline V lookup: CDR1 SGDLS, CDR2 YYNGEE. The V and J ends lost 4 bases and 4 bases, in that order; junction bases with no gene match: 7. CDR3 coding DNA: TGTGCCAGCAGCACCCGGACTAGCGGGAGAGGAGAGACCCAGTACTTC. Translating it yields CASSTRTSGRGETQYF.

This sequence joins TRBV3-1 (or the pseudogene TRBV3-2) and TRBJ2-3, with a possible D match to TRBD2 (7 bases). The ends were cut back, 4 bases at V and 1 base at J, with 18 bases in the middle. The CDR3 sequence is 17 residues long. Per the germline V gene, CDR1 is LGHDT and CDR2 is YNNKEL (reference sequence). CDR3 DNA sequence: TGTGCCAGCAGCCGGGGGCAGGCTAGCGGCCGCACAGATACGCAGTATTTT. This gives the protein CASSRGQASGRTDTQYF.

This clone was observed once. The chain uses TRBV6-2 or TRBV6-3 and TRBJ1-1; 8 bases line up with TRBD1. The V gene's germline CDR1 is MNHEY and CDR2 SVGEGT. The CDR3 runs 13 residues. With 5 bases clipped from V and 11 bases from J, the junction kept 10 bases outside the gene matches. The CDR3 loop reads CASSPRRQGPAFF. For the CDR3, the DNA is TGTGCCAGCAGTCCAAGAAGACAGGGGCCGGCTTTCTTT.

The CDR3 spells CASSQDPSGSETQYF. DNA for the CDR3: TGCGCCAGCAGCCAAGATCCCTCCGGGAGTGAGACCCAGTACTTC. The chain joins TRBV4-3 to TRBJ2-5, with D possibly being TRBD2 (6 bases). Germline lookup yields CDR1 LGHNA and CDR2 YSLEER. The V end was cut by 0 bases, the J end by 5 bases, with 13 bases between. This CDR3 contains 15 residues.

V and J are TRBV4-3 and TRBJ2-2; a weak D match, TRBD1 (5 bases). This CDR3 has 18 residues. Per germline, CDR1 LGHNA and CDR2 YSLEER. With 0 bases removed from V and 2 bases from J, the gap between germline ends came to 16 bases. CDR3 sequence: CASSQDIRQGVNTGELFF. CDR3 nucleotides: TGCGCCAGCAGCCAAGATATCCGGCAGGGTGTTAACACCGGGGAGCTGTTTTTT.

The gene calls are TRBV11-3 and TRBJ1-1; D gene uncertain. The CDR3 spans 13 residues. Germline V lookup: CDR1 SGHNT, CDR2 YENEEA. Trimming shortened V by 0 bases and J by 6 bases, and 8 bases separated the two germline ends. In nucleotides, the CDR3 is TGTGCCAGCAGCTTAGACCCTCAGGCTGAAGCTTTCTTT. Encoded protein: CASSLDPQAEAFF.

The chain links TRBV5-1 to TRBJ2-3; 7 bases fit TRBD2. Germline V gene sequence: CDR1 SGHRS, CDR2 YFSETQ. The length of the CDR3 is 15 residues. V gave up 0 bases and J gave up 5 bases; unmatched junction bases: 6. Written as DNA, the CDR3 is TGCGCCAGCAGCTTGGTGGCGGGAGAATTAGATACGCAGTATTTT. Its protein is CASSLVAGELDTQYF.

The CDR3 coding sequence is TGCGCCAGCAGCCAAGGGCCAGGGCAGCCCATGAACACTGAAGCTTTCTTT. Its protein is CASSQGPGQPMNTEAFF. The chain is built from TRBV4-1 and TRBJ1-1; TRBD1 is a possible D gene (5 bases). V lost 1 base and J lost 0, with 15 bases in between. The germline CDR1 and CDR2 sequences are MGHRA and YSYEKL. The CDR3 runs 17 residues.

This chain joins TRBV5-1 and TRBJ1-2, with D unclear. Trimming cost V 1 base and J 8 bases, with 15 bases left between them. Looked up from germline, CDR1 is SGHRS and CDR2 is YFSETQ. This CDR3 comprises 14 residues. The CDR3 DNA follows: TGCGCCAGCAGCTTGCAAGGAGAGGGATCGGGCTACACCTTC. This gives the protein CASSLQGEGSGYTF.

The genes are TRBV14 and TRBJ2-3, with D uncertain. The CDR3 totals 14 residues. Germline V gene sequence: CDR1 SGHDN, CDR2 FVKESK. Deletions cut 6 bases from V and 6 bases from J, with 16 bases between. The chain's CDR3 is CASSKRFLLDTQYF. CDR3 nucleotides: TGTGCCAGCAGTAAAAGATTCCTACTTGATACGCAGTATTTT.

V usage is TRBV20-1 and J usage is TRBJ2-1, with 15 nucleotides matching TRBD2. The J segment lost 9 bases and the V segment lost 3 bases, leaving 9 bases of the junction unmatched. This CDR3 comprises 16 residues. CDR1 and CDR2 from the germline V gene are DFQATT and SNEGSKA (reference sequence). In DNA, the CDR3 is TGCAGTGCTAGTCGTCCCGGGACTAGCGGGAGGACTGAGCAGTTCTTC. It is translated as CSASRPGTSGRTEQFF.

V is TRBV7-9 and J is TRBJ2-5; the D gene is possibly TRBD2 (7 bases). The germline gives CDR1 SEHNR, CDR2 FQNEAQ (reference sequence). Trimming removed 0 bases from V and 4 bases from J, with 9 bases in between. This CDR3 comprises 14 residues. This CDR3 is CASSLAGGPETQYF. CDR3 sequence (DNA): TGTGCCAGCAGCTTAGCGGGGGGGCCAGAGACCCAGTACTTC. Full variable domain (rest looked up from reference TRBV7-9 and TRBJ2-5): DTGVSQNPRHKITKRGQNVTFRCDPISEHNRLYWYRQTLGQGPEFLTYFQNEAQLEKSRLLSDRFSAERPKGSFSTLEIQRTEQGDSAMYLCASSLAGGPETQYFGPGTRLLVL.

This chain links TRBV4-3 with TRBJ1-2; 7 bases agree with TRBD1. CDR3 length equals 15 residues. CDR1 LGHNA and CDR2 YSLEER come from the germline V gene. Losses at the gene ends were 0 bases for V and 0 bases for J; bases not matched to a gene: 1. The CDR3 loop is CASSQEDRANYGYTF. CDR3 nucleotide sequence: TGCGCCAGCAGCCAAGAAGACAGGGCTAACTATGGCTACACCTTC.

V is TRBV10-3 and J is TRBJ2-7; 10 bases fit TRBD2. The V and J ends lost 11 bases and 0 bases, in that order; junction bases with no gene match: 7. CDR1 is ENHRY, CDR2 SYGVKD, per germline. This CDR3 is 14 amino acids long. CDR3 sequence reads: CAVASSGSSYEQYF. The CDR3 DNA reads as TGTGCCGTAGCTTCTAGCGGGAGCTCCTACGAGCAGTACTTC.

V usage is TRBV24-1 and J usage is TRBJ1-5; 10 bases are shared with TRBD1. Germline V gene data show CDR1 as KGHDR and CDR2 as SFDVKD. The CDR3 length is 19 residues. J was trimmed by 0 bases and V by 4 bases; bases with no gene match: 11. CDR3 nucleotide sequence: TGTGCCACCAGTGAACGTCCGGGACAGGGGCAGTATAGCAATCAGCCCCAGCATTTT. This codes for CATSERPGQGQYSNQPQHF.

The chain carries TRBV20-1 and TRBJ1-1, with TRBD1 matching over 7 bases. Trimming removed 4 bases from V and 8 bases from J; junction bases left unmatched: 4. The V gene's germline CDR1 is DFQATT and CDR2 SNEGSKA (reference sequence). The CDR3 consists of 11 residues. Written as DNA, the CDR3 is TGCAGTGCTACCAGGGGGGAAGAAGCTTTCTTT. This encodes CSATRGEEAFF.

CDR3 nucleotide sequence: TGTGCCACCAGCAGAGGGCCGACAGGGGCCCCCTACAATGAGCAGTTCTTC. Translating it yields CATSRGPTGAPYNEQFF. This chain joins TRBV15 and TRBJ2-1, with 8 bases fitting TRBD1. V lost 1 base, J lost 2 bases, and 7 bases stayed unmatched. The CDR3 runs to 17 residues. CDR1 and CDR2 (germline): LNHNV, YYDKDF (reference sequence).

On this clone: Germline is not matched at one junction end, which may reflect a read error. V gene TRBV9 combines with J gene TRBJ2-1, with 10 nucleotides matching TRBD1. The germline V gene has CDR1 SGDLS and CDR2 YYNGEE. There are 16 residues in the CDR3. The chain's CDR3 is CASNVTGTGDYNEQFF. In nucleotides, the CDR3 is TGTGCCAGCAACGTAACCGGGACAGGGGACTACAATGAGCAGTTCTTC.

The chain joins TRBV27 to TRBJ2-1; tentatively, D is TRBD1 (6 bases). Looked up from germline, CDR1 is MNHEY and CDR2 is SMNVEV (reference sequence). The V end was cut by 5 bases, the J end by 3 bases, with 11 bases between. The CDR3 consists of 14 residues. The CDR3 DNA reads TGTGCCAGCAGTGGGGGACAATTCTACAATGAGCAGTTCTTC. It encodes CASSGGQFYNEQFF.

The V and J genes are TRBV6-2 or TRBV6-3 and TRBJ2-2; the D gene is possibly TRBD2 (5 bases). Germline V gene data show CDR1 as MNHEY and CDR2 as SVGEGT. CDR3 length: 13 amino acids. The germline V and J ends were trimmed by 5 bases and 7 bases, with 11 bases remaining between them. CDR3 DNA: TGTGCCAGCAGTATTCGGGGATACGGGGAGCTGTTTTTT. The encoded protein is CASSIRGYGELFF.

V is TRBV19 and J is TRBJ2-1; 9 positions match TRBD2. Unmatched junction bases numbered 7, after V lost 10 bases and J lost 3 bases. CDR1 LNHDA and CDR2 SQIVND come from the germline V gene (reference sequence). The CDR3 sequence is 14 residues long. The CDR3 bases are TGTGCCACTCTGACTAGCGGTGTCTACAATGAGCAGTTCTTC. Encoded protein: CATLTSGVYNEQFF.

The chain has TRBV6-5 and TRBJ1-1; TRBD1 agrees at 9 bases. J was trimmed by 0 bases and V by 2 bases; bases with no gene match: 4. The germline CDR1 and CDR2 sequences are MNHEY and SVGAGI. The CDR3 spans 16 residues. DNA of the CDR3: TGTGCCAGCAGTTACCGCGGACAGGGGATGAACACTGAAGCTTTCTTT. Its translation: CASSYRGQGMNTEAFF.

V is TRBV28 and J is TRBJ2-7; TRBD2 is a possible D gene (5 bases). This CDR3 has 13 residues. Looked up from germline, CDR1 is MDHEN and CDR2 is SYDVKM. Trimming cost V 6 bases and J 2 bases, with 11 bases left between them. The CDR3 nucleotides read TGTGCCAGCAGGGGGAGAAAGCCCTACGAGCAGTACTTC. Translating gives CASRGRKPYEQYF. The full variable domain, its missing parts supplied by reference TRBV28 and TRBJ2-7, is DVKVTQSSRYLVKRTGEKVFLECVQDMDHENMFWYRQDPGLGLRLIYFSYDVKMKEKGDIPEGYSVSREKKERFSLILESASTNQTSMYLCASRGRKPYEQYFGPGTRLTVT.